This record covers a single T cell receptor beta chain. This clone's antigen is unknown. No much larger clonotype is one base removed from it; base qualities were not supplied. These data originate in a study of blood T cell repertoires in COVID-19 (TCRdb year 2020). Turning to the overall study: Collaborator samples came from the United States, Italy and Spain and covered acute and convalescent phases of COVID-19. The material from the prospective study consisted of cDNA or gDNA derived from T cells, B-cell-depleted T cells, or PBMCs. The dataset comprised deeply sampled blood TCRbeta repertoires from subjects exposed to, actively infected with, or recovered from COVID-19. A freely available public database, intended as a resource for researchers studying the immune response to SARS-CoV-2, is where the repertoires were released. Samples came from the ongoing ImmuneRACE study (first 160 participants) plus 1,254 subjects from 6 global collaborators. Sample metadata almost always included a de-identified subject ID, COVID-19 status, age in years and sex. Where HLA class I and class II types were available, the types were taken from metadata supplied by the sample provider, not from assay-based typing. Broad study findings and their caveats: How much clinical and demographic metadata was included differed by source and by participant, and the metadata was provided uncurated.

A second Seattle source provided samples from volunteer blood donors who had recovered from COVID-19. Collaborating institutions collected whole blood in K2EDTA tubes following their own protocols. For TCRbeta analysis, collaborators shipped samples as frozen whole blood, isolated PBMCs, or DNA extracted from either of those sample types. V is cut by 5 bases and J by 1 base, and the space between the germline ends is 2 bases. The germline V gene supplies CDR1 MNHEY and CDR2 SVGEGT. Including the terminal cysteine and phenylalanine, the CDR3 comprises 11 residues. The retained sequence is limited to the CDR3, 33 bases, with the frame set at the first base. TCRbeta CDR3 regions were amplified from genomic DNA using the immunoSEQ Assay, a bias-controlled multiplex PCR. Per the original workflow: Within the assay, amplification of reference gene primers was used to estimate how many nucleated cells each sample contained. To quantify the absolute abundance of each unique TCRbeta CDR3 rearrangement, sequence reads were collapsed and filtered. For each sample, productive Simpson clonality was calculated as the square root of Simpson's diversity index across productive rearrangements. TCRdb's version of the immuneACCESS table is confined to in-frame rearrangements and falls short of the full clone set. An unresolved V gene accounts for under half of the shortfall where checked; the remainder is of unknown origin. For V, J and clone size, that table is used; D and trimming come from the DNA. The sample table lists roughly 150,000 clones, more than 75% of them with a count of one. Approximately 2.1% of the sample belongs to the ten largest clones.

Sequencing used peripheral blood. The chain is made from TRBV6-2 or TRBV6-3 and TRBJ1-1; there is no confident call for the D gene. The source is a man aged 50-59 years who had recovered from COVID-19. The nucleotides read TGTGCCAGCAGTCGGAACACTGAAGCTTTCTTT. This yields the protein CASSRNTEAFF.